These 15 T cell receptor beta chains share one sample of origin, sequenced in a study of T cells in Graves' hyperthyroidism and ophthalmopathy. The TCR beta CDR3 regions underwent amplification using RNA transcripts as the source. HTBI primers were used for first-round RT-PCR of the TCR CDR3. TCRdb re-called the multiplex PCR reads through MiXCR, storing one row per CDR3 protein. The data contain some 580,000 distinct CDR3 sequences, around 16% of them singletons. Sequenced material: blood. The receptors were gathered from a woman aged 40 to 50 with Graves' ophthalmopathy.

This clonotype was recorded at least ten times. CDR3 residues: CAWSGGANQPQHF. CDR3 sequence (DNA): TGTGCCTGGAGTGGGGGGGCTAATCAGCCCCAGCATTTT. The chain combines TRBV30 with TRBJ1-5, with D maybe TRBD1 (6 bases). V lost 1 base, J lost 4 bases, and 8 bases lay in between. The CDR3 is made up of 13 amino acids. Germline CDR1 and CDR2: GTSNPN and SVGIG (reference sequence).

This clonotype was detected many times. The chain recombines TRBV5-6 with TRBJ2-4, with D possibly TRBD1 on 7 matching bases. Germline V gene lookup returns CDR1 SGHDT and CDR2 YYEEEE. This CDR3 has 14 residues. V lost 7 bases and J 0 bases, leaving 11 bases between the germline ends. CDR3 in amino acids: CASAGGLAKNIQYF. The CDR3 nucleotides are TGTGCCAGCGCAGGGGGGCTAGCCAAAAACATTCAGTACTTC.

The rearrangement links TRBV5-1 to TRBJ2-1; D call uncertain. CDR3 length: 14 residues. V was clipped by 4 bases and J by 0 bases, with 8 bases between them. Germline V gives CDR1 SGHRS, CDR2 YFSETQ. The DNA of the CDR3 is TGCGCCAGCAGCCCCCAGACCTCCTACAATGAGCAGTTCTTC. Its protein is CASSPQTSYNEQFF. The whole variable domain, filled in from reference TRBV5-1 and TRBJ2-1, reads KAGVTQTPRYLIKTRGQQVTLSCSPISGHRSVSWYQQTPGQGLQFLFEYFSETQRNKGNFPGRFSGRQFSNSRSEMNVSTLELGDSALYLCASSPQTSYNEQFFGPGTRLTVL.

The chain couples TRBV5-1 to TRBJ2-7, with a weak D call TRBD1 (7 bases). This CDR3 is built from 15 residues. V shed 4 bases and J shed 2 bases, with 16 bases lying between them. CDR1 SGHRS and CDR2 YFSETQ come from the germline V gene. This chain's CDR3 is CASSPQEGAAYEQYF. CDR3 in DNA: TGCGCCAGCAGCCCCCAGGAGGGGGCCGCCTACGAGCAGTACTTC.

The gene calls are TRBV28 and TRBJ1-6; 9 nucleotides align to TRBD1. The CDR3 loop spans 13 amino acids. The ends lost 11 bases at V and 10 bases at J; junction bases unmatched: 9. CDR1 is MDHEN and CDR2 is SYDVKM in the germline V gene. The CDR3 region is CAGGTGGKSPLHF. In nucleotides, the CDR3 is TGTGCCGGAGGAACAGGGGGCAAGTCACCCCTCCACTTT.

This clonotype was found many times. The chain is built from TRBV12-3 or TRBV12-4 and TRBJ1-6; D is perhaps TRBD1 (5 bases). CDR3 size: 15 residues. The V end lost 6 bases, the J end lost 7 bases, and 16 bases lay between the germline ends. CDR3 in DNA: TGTGCCAGCAGACTGGGACTCGCCGTAAATTCACCCCTCCACTTT. Protein product: CASRLGLAVNSPLHF.

There are many counts of this clonotype. The chain employs TRBV6-1 and TRBJ1-1; D is possibly TRBD1 (5 bases). Trimming took off 5 bases at V and 0 bases at J, with 7 bases between the two ends. The CDR3 is made up of 13 amino acids. Germline CDR1 and CDR2: MNHNS and SASEGT. For the CDR3, the DNA is TGTGCCAGCAGTCGGGACGTGAACACTGAAGCTTTCTTT. It encodes CASSRDVNTEAFF.

This clonotype was observed many times. The V and J genes are TRBV13 and TRBJ1-2; 8 bases are shared with TRBD1. This CDR3 region has 17 residues. The ends lost 0 bases at V and 8 bases at J; junction bases unmatched: 14. Germline V CDR1 and CDR2: PRHDT, FYEKMQ (reference sequence). CDR3 coding DNA: TGTGCCAGCAGCTTAGGCGGCGGACAGGGTCCCCTCAGAGGCTACACCTTC. As protein: CASSLGGGQGPLRGYTF.

The chain carries TRBV5-1 and TRBJ1-1; D gene unclear. Germline CDR1 reads SGHRS; CDR2 reads YFSETQ. The germline V and J ends were trimmed by 2 bases and 1 base, with 9 bases remaining between them. CDR3 size: 14 residues. CDR3 protein: CASSFGFSNTEAFF. In DNA form, the CDR3 reads TGCGCCAGCAGCTTCGGGTTTTCGAACACTGAAGCTTTCTTT.

This chain connects TRBV5-1 to TRBJ2-2; D is undetermined. The CDR3 sequence is 14 residues long. V lost 3 bases and J 2 bases, leaving 8 bases between the germline ends. Germline assignment: CDR1 SGHRS and CDR2 YFSETQ. CDR3 coding DNA: TGCGCCAGCAGCTGGAACGGTAACACCGGGGAGCTGTTTTTT. Its translation is CASSWNGNTGELFF.

This clonotype was picked up many times. This chain joins TRBV5-1 and TRBJ2-3, with 10 positions matching TRBD2. The CDR3 totals 15 residues. The V and J ends lost 4 bases and 1 base, in that order; junction bases with no gene match: 3. CDR1 and CDR2 from the germline V gene are SGHRS and YFSETQ. In DNA, the CDR3 is TGCGCCAGCAGCCTAGCGGGAGTCGGCACAGATACGCAGTATTTT. Amino acid sequence: CASSLAGVGTDTQYF. Based on the CDR3 plus reference TRBV5-1 and TRBJ2-3, the full variable domain is KAGVTQTPRYLIKTRGQQVTLSCSPISGHRSVSWYQQTPGQGLQFLFEYFSETQRNKGNFPGRFSGRQFSNSRSEMNVSTLELGDSALYLCASSLAGVGTDTQYFGPGTRLTVL.

V and J are TRBV24-1 and TRBJ1-5, with a possible D match to TRBD1 (6 bases). The V end lost 9 bases, the J end lost 0 bases, and 11 bases lay between the germline ends. The CDR3 loop spans 14 amino acids. Germline-derived CDR1 and CDR2 are KGHDR and SFDVKD. CDR3 nucleotide sequence: TGTGCCACCCAAGCAGGGGCTAGCAATCAGCCCCAGCATTTT. This translates into CATQAGASNQPQHF.

V and J are TRBV6-1 and TRBJ1-5; D gene uncertain. The germline V and J ends were trimmed by 6 bases and 4 bases, with 16 bases remaining between them. The CDR3 is made up of 15 amino acids. The germline gives CDR1 MNHNS, CDR2 SASEGT. The CDR3 nucleotides read TGTGCCAGCAGCCCAAGTGGGCAAGATAATCAGCCCCAGCATTTT. Its translation is CASSPSGQDNQPQHF.

The chain joins TRBV7-2 to TRBJ2-1; TRBD1 matches 8 bases. CDR3 size: 14 residues. The germline V gene encodes CDR1 SGHTA and CDR2 FQGNSA. The ends lost 5 bases at V and 9 bases at J; junction bases unmatched: 9. The CDR3 here is CASSPLAGGSEQFF. The CDR3 nucleotides are TGTGCCAGCAGCCCCCTGGCAGGGGGCAGTGAGCAGTTCTTC.

The V and J genes are TRBV11-2 and TRBJ1-3, with 9 nucleotides matching TRBD1. This CDR3 is 16 amino acids long. Germline trimming cut 1 base from V and 2 bases from J; bases unmatched to any gene: 3. Per the germline V gene, CDR1 is SGHAT and CDR2 is FQNNGV. The CDR3 loop reads CASSLVRTGAGNTIYF. CDR3 coding DNA: TGTGCCAGCAGCTTAGTTCGGACAGGGGCTGGAAACACCATATATTTT.